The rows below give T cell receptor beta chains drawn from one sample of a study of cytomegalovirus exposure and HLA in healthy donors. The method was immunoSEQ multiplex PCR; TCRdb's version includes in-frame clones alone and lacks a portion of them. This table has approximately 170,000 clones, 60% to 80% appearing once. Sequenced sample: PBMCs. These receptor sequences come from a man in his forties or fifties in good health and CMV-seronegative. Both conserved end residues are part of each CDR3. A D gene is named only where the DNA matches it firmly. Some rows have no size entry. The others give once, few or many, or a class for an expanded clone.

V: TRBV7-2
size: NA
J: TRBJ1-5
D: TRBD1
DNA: TGTGCCAGCAGCCGTACAGGGGGCGATCAGCCCCAGCATTTT
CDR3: CASSRTGGDQPQHF

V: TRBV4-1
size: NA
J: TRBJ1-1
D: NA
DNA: TGCGCCAGCAGCCGACAGGCTCGGGTTGGAGCTTTCTTT
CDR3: CASSRQARVGAFF

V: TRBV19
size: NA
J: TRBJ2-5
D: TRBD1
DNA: TGTGCCAGTAGCCGGGACAGGGGTAAAGAGACCCAGTACTTC
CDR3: CASSRDRGKETQYF

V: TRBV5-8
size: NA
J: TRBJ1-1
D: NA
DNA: TGTGCCAGCAGCTTAGTGGGCTTTAACACTGAAGCTTTCTTT
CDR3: CASSLVGFNTEAFF

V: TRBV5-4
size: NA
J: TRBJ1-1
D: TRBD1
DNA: TGTGCCAGCAGCTTGGCCGACAGGGTAGGCACTGAAGCTTTCTTT
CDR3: CASSLADRVGTEAFF

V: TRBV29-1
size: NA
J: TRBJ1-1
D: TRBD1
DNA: TGCAGCGATAGACAGGGGGCTGGGTACACTGAAGCTTTCTTT
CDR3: CSDRQGAGYTEAFF

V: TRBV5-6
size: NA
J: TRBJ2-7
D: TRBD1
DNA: TGTGCCAGCAGCCTTACCTCGGGGACAGGGGGCTTCGACGAGCAGTACTTC
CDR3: CASSLTSGTGGFDEQYF

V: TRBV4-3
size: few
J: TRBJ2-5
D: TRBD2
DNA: TGCGCCAGCAGCCAAGGACTAGCGGGAGCAGGTGAGACCCAGTACTTC
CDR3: CASSQGLAGAGETQYF

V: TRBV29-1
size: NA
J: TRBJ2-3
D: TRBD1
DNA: TGCAGCGTTACTGGACAGGGCACAGATACGCAGTATTTT
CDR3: CSVTGQGTDTQYF

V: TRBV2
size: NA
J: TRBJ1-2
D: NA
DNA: TGTGCCAGCAGCGGACAGTTTAACTATGGCTACACCTTC
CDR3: CASSGQFNYGYTF

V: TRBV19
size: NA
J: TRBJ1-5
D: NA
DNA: TGTGCCAGTAGTCCGATACAGGGTATGAGCAATCAGCCCCAGCATTTT
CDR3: CASSPIQGMSNQPQHF

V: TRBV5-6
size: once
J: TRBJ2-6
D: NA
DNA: TGTGCCAGCAGCCTTGGGGCCAACGTCCTGACTTTC
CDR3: CASSLGANVLTF

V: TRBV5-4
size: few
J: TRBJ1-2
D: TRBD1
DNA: TGTGCCAGCAGCCAAACAATTCAGGGGGTGGCGTCTAACTATGGCTACACCTTC
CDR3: CASSQTIQGVASNYGYTF

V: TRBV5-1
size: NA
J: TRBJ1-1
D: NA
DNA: TGCGCCAGCAACTCCCTCATGAACACTGAAGCTTTCTTT
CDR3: CASNSLMNTEAFF

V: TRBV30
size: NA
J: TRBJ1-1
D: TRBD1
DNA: TGTGCCTGGACGACAGGGGAGAACACTGAAGCTTTCTTT
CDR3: CAWTTGENTEAFF

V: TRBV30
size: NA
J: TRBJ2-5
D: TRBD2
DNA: TGTGCCTGGGGGGGACTAGCGGGAATGTCAGAGACCCAGTACTTC
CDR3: CAWGGLAGMSETQYF

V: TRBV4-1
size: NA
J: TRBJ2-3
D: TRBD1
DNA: TGCGCCAGCAGCCAGACAGGGGTTGGGAAAGATACGCAGTATTTT
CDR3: CASSQTGVGKDTQYF

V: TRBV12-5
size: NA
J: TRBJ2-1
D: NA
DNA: TGTGCTAGTGGACTACAGGGTGCCCAGTTCTTC
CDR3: CASGLQGAQFF

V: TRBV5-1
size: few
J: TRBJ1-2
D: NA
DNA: TGCGCCAGCGGGATGGAGGGGTCAAGAGACTATGGCTACACCTTC
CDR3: CASGMEGSRDYGYTF

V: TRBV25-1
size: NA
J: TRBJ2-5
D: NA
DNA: TGTGCCAGCAGTGAAAGGGGAGGTCAAGAGACCCAGTACTTC
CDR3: CASSERGGQETQYF

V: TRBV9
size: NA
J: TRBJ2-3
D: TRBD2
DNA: TGTGCCAGCAGCGTAGGCGGACTAGCGAGCACAGATACGCAGTATTTT
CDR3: CASSVGGLASTDTQYF

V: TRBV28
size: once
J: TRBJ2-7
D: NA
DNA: TGTGCCAGCAGCCTCGATTTCCGTACCGACTACGAGCAGTACTTC
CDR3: CASSLDFRTDYEQYF

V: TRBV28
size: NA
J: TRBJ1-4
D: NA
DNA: TGTGCCAGCAGTTTAAGCCAACAGGGCGGTGGGGAAAAACTGTTTTTT
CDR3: CASSLSQQGGGEKLFF

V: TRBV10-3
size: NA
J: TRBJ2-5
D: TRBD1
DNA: TGTGCCATCGGACAGGGAGAGACCCAGTACTTC
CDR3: CAIGQGETQYF